Sequencing of this T cell receptor beta chain was carried out in a study of blood T cell repertoires in COVID-19. As processed by the authors: The authors estimated nucleated cell counts from reference gene primer amplification. TCRdb's copy holds only in-frame clones and misses some; the assay was immunoSEQ multiplex PCR. That table furnishes V, J and clone size, whereas the DNA furnished D and trimming. The sample records around 270,000 clones, over 75% being singletons. The germline V gene encodes CDR1 SNHLY and CDR2 FYNNEI. Trimming at V came to 10 bases and at J to 2 bases, leaving 18 bases not matched to a gene. This CDR3 is 18 amino acids long.

Sample: PBMCs or T cells enriched from blood (not recorded which). The rearrangement links TRBV2 to TRBJ1-5; TRBD1 matches 9 bases. This TCR was sampled from a woman aged 35 to 49 who had been exposed to COVID-19. CDR3 sequence reads: CANPERDRVGSGNQPQHF. In nucleotides, the CDR3 is TGTGCCAACCCCGAGCGGGACAGGGTAGGCTCGGGCAATCAGCCCCAGCATTTT.